This T cell receptor beta chain was profiled in a study of T cell responses to AZD1222 COVID-19 vaccine. Study findings and constraints: Per reports, nearly half of all spike-specific TCRs target regions that are unmutated in variants. Seropositive status at baseline applied to only 5 to 7 AZD1222 recipients. Once two AZD1222 doses were given, Spike-specific TCR breadth and depth went up. Clonal diversity may have been underestimated in mostly white British donors.

The CDR3 is 16 residues long. V was clipped by 0 bases and J by 8 bases, with 17 bases between them. The V gene's germline CDR1 is MGHRA and CDR2 YSYEKL. On this clone: No antigen is known for it.

TCRdb keeps only in-frame clones here, not all; method: immunoSEQ multiplex PCR. The table has fewer than 120,000 clones, roughly 89% seen once. The sequence derives from an adult who received the AZD1222 COVID-19 vaccine. This sample comprised peripheral blood, obtained 28 days after the second AZD1222 dose. This chain connects TRBV4-1 to TRBJ1-3; tentative D call: TRBD1 (5 bases). The DNA of the CDR3 is TGCGCCAGCAGCCAAGAATGGTCGGGCGGGGCGGACACCATATATTTT. Translation: CASSQEWSGGADTIYF.